The 20 T cell receptor beta chains below were found in one sample sequenced in a study of regulatory T cells in long-lasting Graves disease. iRepertoire HTBI primers and Arm-PCR of CDR3 regions built TCR beta libraries. TCRdb reprocessed the multiplex PCR reads via MiXCR and lists one record per CDR3 protein. The sample consists of around 400,000 distinct CDR3 sequences, roughly a sixth of them appearing once. Indicated time point: newly diagnosed GD, antithyroid drugs for less than 3 months. PBMC RNA served as the TCR library source. Sequenced material: peripheral blood mononuclear cells (PBMCs), taken at new diagnosis, from a patient treated with antithyroid drugs. These receptors were obtained from a female donor with Graves disease.

The chain links TRBV29-1 to TRBJ2-7; D tentatively fits TRBD1 or TRBD2 (6 bases each). Trimming left V 0 bases short and J 4 bases short, with 10 bases between. The germline CDR1 and CDR2 sequences are SQVTM and ANQGSEA. The CDR3 sequence is 13 residues long. The CDR3 loop reads CSVEDPGAYEQYF. The CDR3 DNA reads TGCAGCGTTGAAGACCCGGGGGCATACGAGCAGTACTTC.

This clonotype was detected a few times. The chain is built from TRBV7-9 and TRBJ1-4; 7 positions match TRBD1. Trimming took 4 bases from V and 8 from J; bases not matched to a gene: 7. The CDR3 runs to 14 residues. In germline, CDR1 is SEHNR, CDR2 FQNEAQ (reference sequence). The CDR3 DNA follows: TGTGCCAGCAGCTCGGGACAGACAGGCGAAAAACTGTTTTTT. Protein product: CASSSGQTGEKLFF.

This clonotype was recorded at least ten times. CDR3 region: CASIGQAKNIQYF. Written as DNA, the CDR3 is TGTGCCAGCATTGGACAGGCCAAAAACATTCAGTACTTC. The rearrangement uses TRBV2 and TRBJ2-4; TRBD1 is a possible D gene (6 bases). Germline-derived CDR1 and CDR2 are SNHLY and FYNNEI. Trimming pared 7 bases from V and 1 base from J, leaving 8 bases between. This CDR3 region has 13 residues.

Turning to this clonotype: A far larger clone is only one base removed, so a read error is likely. The missing conserved phenylalanine or tryptophan at the end of this CDR3 makes a read error likely. The chain links TRBV28 to TRBJ2-1, with D possibly being TRBD2 (6 bases). The V end was cut by 6 bases, the J end by 0 bases, with 21 bases between. Germline V gene data show CDR1 as MDHEN and CDR2 as SYDVKM. This CDR3 is 18 amino acids long. DNA for the CDR3: TGTGCCAGCAGCTTAGTGGTAGGACTACCAAGCTCCTACAATGAGCAGTTCCTC. As protein: CASSLVVGLPSSYNEQFL.

This clonotype was observed at least ten times. Compared with germline, one end of the junction differs, possibly owing to a read error. The V gene is TRBV28, the J gene TRBJ2-7; 9 nucleotides align to TRBD1. The CDR3 is 15 amino acids. Germline V gives CDR1 MDHEN, CDR2 SYDVKM. This chain's CDR3 is CASSLGDRDSHEQYF. The CDR3 DNA follows: TGTGCCAGCAGTTTAGGGGACAGGGACTCCCACGAGCAGTACTTC.

This clonotype was counted ten times or more. The J gene is TRBJ2-7, the V gene TRBV6-1, with TRBD1 matching 8 bases. This CDR3 spans 16 amino acids. The junction had 12 bases not matched to a gene; V was cut back by 5 bases and J by 3 bases. Germline CDR1 reads MNHNS; CDR2 reads SASEGT. The CDR3 here is CASSIHRDRRFYEQYF. CDR3 in DNA: TGTGCCAGCAGTATCCACCGGGACAGGAGGTTCTACGAGCAGTACTTC.

In regard to this clonotype: A much bigger clone sits one base away, suggesting this may be a read error. The gene calls are TRBV12-3 or TRBV12-4 and TRBJ1-5, with 8 bases lining up with TRBD1. The CDR3 has 14 residues. The V and J ends lost 6 bases and 9 bases, in that order; junction bases with no gene match: 10. CDR3 bases: TGTGCCAGCAGAGACAGGGGAGGGAGCCCGCCCCAGCATTTT. It specifies CASRDRGGSPPQHF.

Ten or more counts support this clonotype. V usage is TRBV7-2 and J usage is TRBJ2-1; the D is unclear. V was shortened by 5 bases and J by 6 bases, with 14 bases between the two germline ends. CDR3 length: 14 residues. Germline V gene data show CDR1 as SGHTA and CDR2 as FQGNSA. The CDR3, as DNA: TGTGCCAGCAGCACCCACGTCACGGGCAATGAGCAGTTCTTC. Translating gives CASSTHVTGNEQFF. Full variable domain (remainder filled in from reference TRBV7-2 and TRBJ2-1): GAGVSQSPSNKVTEKGKDVELRCDPISGHTALYWYRQSLGQGLEFLIYFQGNSAPDKSGLPSDRFSAERTGGSVSTLTIQRTQQEDSAVYLCASSTHVTGNEQFFGPGTRLTVL.

This clonotype was seen at least ten times. The V call is TRBV12-3 or TRBV12-4, the J call TRBJ1-2; possibly TRBD1 for D (5 bases). The V gene lost 4 bases and the J gene lost 3 bases, with 21 bases spanning the gap. There are 17 residues in the CDR3. As DNA, the CDR3 is TGTGCCAGCAGTTCCCGGAGAGGACGTGGGGGTTACTATGGCTACACCTTC. This encodes CASSSRRGRGGYYGYTF.

In the case of this clonotype: Sequence at one end of the junction differs from germline and may be a read error. The chain recombines TRBV4-1 with TRBJ2-2, with TRBD2 identical over 10 bases. The CDR3 length is 17 residues. The germline V gene encodes CDR1 MGHRA and CDR2 YSYEKL. DNA of the CDR3: TGCGCCACCAGCCGGGATCTAGCGGGAGTCGGAGCCGGGGAGCTGTTTTTT. Its translation: CATSRDLAGVGAGELFF.

This clonotype was recorded many times. At one boundary the junction diverges from the germline segment, which might be a read error. V usage is TRBV5-1 and J usage is TRBJ2-5; D possibly corresponds to TRBD2 (6 bases). Germline values: CDR1 SGHRS, CDR2 YFSETQ. This CDR3 is built from 14 residues. CDR3 sequence: CASSPGTEQETQYF. The CDR3 DNA is TGTGCCAGCAGTCCCGGGACTGAGCAAGAGACCCAGTACTTC.

In this sample, this clonotype turned up a few times. The chain joins TRBV3-1 to TRBJ2-7, with D possibly TRBD2 on 5 matching bases. CDR1 and CDR2 from the germline V gene are LGHDT and YNNKEL (reference sequence). Trimming took 2 bases from V and 2 from J, leaving 10 bases between them. The CDR3 extends over 14 amino acids. CDR3 residues: CASSQSNGAYEQYF. CDR3 DNA: TGTGCCAGCAGCCAATCGAACGGGGCCTACGAGCAGTACTTC.

The CDR3 bases are TGTGCCAGTAGTATGGGGCTCGGCTATGGCTACACCTTC. Encoded protein: CASSMGLGYGYTF. The rearrangement joins TRBV19 to TRBJ1-2; TRBD1 might be the D (5 bases). Trimming took 3 bases from V and 4 from J, leaving 9 bases between them. The CDR3 extends over 13 amino acids. Germline V gene lookup returns CDR1 LNHDA and CDR2 SQIVND (reference sequence). The variable domain in full, completed from reference TRBV19 and TRBJ1-2, reads DGGITQSPKYLFRKEGQNVTLSCEQNLNHDAMYWYRQDPGQGLRLIYYSQIVNDFQKGDIAEGYSVSREKKESFPLTVTSAQKNPTAFYLCASSMGLGYGYTFGSGTRLTVV.

This clonotype was detected many times. V gene TRBV7-2 combines with J gene TRBJ2-3; 9 nucleotides agree with TRBD2. The CDR3 sequence is 15 residues long. Germline CDR1 SGHTA, CDR2 FQGNSA. V trimming: 3 bases; J trimming: 4 bases; junction bases outside the gene matches: 5. The CDR3 spells CASSFGLAGPDTQYF. The DNA of the CDR3 is TGTGCCAGCAGCTTTGGTCTAGCGGGACCAGATACGCAGTATTTT. Looking up the rest from reference TRBV7-2 and TRBJ2-3 gives the full variable domain: GAGVSQSPSNKVTEKGKDVELRCDPISGHTALYWYRQSLGQGLEFLIYFQGNSAPDKSGLPSDRFSAERTGGSVSTLTIQRTQQEDSAVYLCASSFGLAGPDTQYFGPGTRLTVL.

This clonotype has a handful of counts. The V and J genes are TRBV11-2 and TRBJ2-5, with 10 bases lining up with TRBD2. CDR3 length: 16 amino acids. The V segment lost 0 bases and the J segment 1 base; nucleotides outside the gene matches: 2. The germline V gene encodes CDR1 SGHAT and CDR2 FQNNGV. The CDR3 protein is CASSLDRLAGQETQYF. CDR3 in DNA: TGTGCCAGCAGCTTAGATCGACTAGCGGGCCAAGAGACCCAGTACTTC.

This clonotype was observed many times. V is TRBV6-5 and J is TRBJ2-7; D is perhaps TRBD1 or TRBD2 (5 bases each). The CDR3 consists of 17 residues. Trimming pared 5 bases from V and 0 bases from J, leaving 20 bases between. CDR1 is MNHEY and CDR2 is SVGAGI in the germline V gene. CDR3 residues: CASSHYIRDASSYEQYF. The CDR3 DNA reads TGTGCCAGCAGTCACTATATCCGGGACGCCAGCTCCTACGAGCAGTACTTC.

This clonotype was detected many times. The chain couples TRBV11-1 to TRBJ2-1; D is possibly TRBD1 (5 bases). V shed 4 bases and J shed 7 bases, with 11 bases lying between them. The CDR3 contains 13 residues. Germline CDR1 SGHAT, CDR2 FQDESV (reference sequence). The CDR3 sequence is CASSSRQRNEQFF. The CDR3 nucleotides read TGTGCCAGCAGCTCAAGACAGCGTAATGAGCAGTTCTTC.

This clonotype was detected ten times or more. CDR3 DNA: TGCGCCAGCAGCTTGGTCGGGGTGACTCGCGGTGGGACAGATACGCAGTATTTT. Translated: CASSLVGVTRGGTDTQYF. The V and J genes are TRBV5-1 and TRBJ2-3, with a possible D match to TRBD2 (5 bases). The ends were cut back, 0 bases at V and 3 bases at J, with 20 bases in the middle. The V gene's germline CDR1 is SGHRS and CDR2 YFSETQ. The length of the CDR3 is 18 residues.

The genes are TRBV6-5 and TRBJ1-5, with 7 bases matching TRBD1. The CDR3 sequence is 17 residues long. J gave up 2 bases and V 0 bases, and 7 bases lay outside the gene matches. CDR1 MNHEY and CDR2 SVGAGI come from the germline V gene. DNA of the CDR3: TGTGCCAGCAGTTACTCTCAGGGGGATTGGGGCAATCAGCCCCAGCATTTT. Translating gives CASSYSQGDWGNQPQHF.

This clonotype has ten or more counts. The V and J genes are TRBV28 and TRBJ2-3; D is unclear. The germline V gene has CDR1 MDHEN and CDR2 SYDVKM. The CDR3 covers 14 residues. With 2 bases removed from V and 5 bases from J, the gap between germline ends came to 11 bases. CDR3 nucleotide sequence: TGTGCCAGCAGTTTAGCCGGGTATCGAGATACGCAGTATTTT. This translates into CASSLAGYRDTQYF.